This T cell receptor beta chain was found in a study of PD-L1 blockade in urothelial cancer. Some clones are missing from TCRdb's copy, which holds only in-frame ones; the method was immunoSEQ multiplex PCR. The data show tens of thousands of clones, 65% to 85% seen once. The time point is: pretreatment peripheral blood. Material: PBMCs, obtained around atezolizumab (anti-PD-L1) treatment. The sequence was obtained from a man aged 60 to 75 with urothelial cancer.

CDR3 sequence (DNA): TGTGCCAGCAGCTTGGCGGACAAGAACACCGGGGAGCTGTTTTTT. This sequence encodes CASSLADKNTGELFF. The J gene is TRBJ2-2, the V gene TRBV5-4; maybe TRBD1 (5 bases). Trimming stripped 0 bases from V and 1 base from J, with 7 bases between. This CDR3 is 15 amino acids long. Germline V gene lookup returns CDR1 SGHNT and CDR2 YYREEE (reference sequence).